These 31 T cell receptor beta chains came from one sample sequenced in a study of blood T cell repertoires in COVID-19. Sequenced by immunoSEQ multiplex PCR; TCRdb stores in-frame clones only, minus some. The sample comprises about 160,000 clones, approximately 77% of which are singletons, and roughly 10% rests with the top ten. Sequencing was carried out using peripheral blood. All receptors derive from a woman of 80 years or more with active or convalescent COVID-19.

The CDR3 reads CASSVTSSYGYTF. The CDR3 DNA sequence: TGTGCCAGCAGCGTAACATCATCTTATGGCTACACCTTC. V is TRBV9 and J is TRBJ1-2; D is unresolved. The germline CDR1 and CDR2 sequences are SGDLS and YYNGEE. Trimming shortened V by 1 base and J by 5 bases, and 9 bases separated the two germline ends. This CDR3 has 13 residues.

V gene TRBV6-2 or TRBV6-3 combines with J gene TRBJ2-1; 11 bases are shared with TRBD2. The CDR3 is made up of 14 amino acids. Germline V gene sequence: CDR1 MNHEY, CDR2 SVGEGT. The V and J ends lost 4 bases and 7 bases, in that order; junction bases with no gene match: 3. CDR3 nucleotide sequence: TGTGCCAGCAGTTGGCTAGCGGGAGGAAATGAGCAGTTCTTC. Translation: CASSWLAGGNEQFF.

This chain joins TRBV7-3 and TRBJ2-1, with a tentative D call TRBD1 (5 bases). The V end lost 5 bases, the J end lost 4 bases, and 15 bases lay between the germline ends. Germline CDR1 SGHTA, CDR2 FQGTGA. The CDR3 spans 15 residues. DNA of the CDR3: TGTGCCAGCAGCCCGAATCCTGACAGTTACAATGAGCAGTTCTTC. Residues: CASSPNPDSYNEQFF.

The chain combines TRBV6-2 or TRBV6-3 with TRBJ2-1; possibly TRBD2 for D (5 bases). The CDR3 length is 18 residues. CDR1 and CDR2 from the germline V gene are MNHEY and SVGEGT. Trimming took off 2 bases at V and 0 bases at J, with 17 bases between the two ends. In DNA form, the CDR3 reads TGTGCCAGCAGTTACCAAACGGGAAAGGGCATCTCCTACAATGAGCAGTTCTTC. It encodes CASSYQTGKGISYNEQFF.

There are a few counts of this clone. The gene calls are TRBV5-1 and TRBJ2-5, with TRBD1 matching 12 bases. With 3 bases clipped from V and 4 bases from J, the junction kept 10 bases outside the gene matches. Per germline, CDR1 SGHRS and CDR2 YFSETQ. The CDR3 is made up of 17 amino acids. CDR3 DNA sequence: TGCGCCAGCAGCTCGCCCCGGGGGACAGGGGGCCCAGAGACCCAGTACTTC. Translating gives CASSSPRGTGGPETQYF.

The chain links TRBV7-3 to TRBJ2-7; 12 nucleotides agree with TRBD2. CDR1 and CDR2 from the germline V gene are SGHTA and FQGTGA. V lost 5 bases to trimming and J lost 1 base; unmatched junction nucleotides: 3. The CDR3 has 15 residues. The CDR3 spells CASSQGLAGSYEQYF. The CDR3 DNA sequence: TGTGCCAGCAGCCAAGGACTAGCGGGGTCCTACGAGCAGTACTTC.

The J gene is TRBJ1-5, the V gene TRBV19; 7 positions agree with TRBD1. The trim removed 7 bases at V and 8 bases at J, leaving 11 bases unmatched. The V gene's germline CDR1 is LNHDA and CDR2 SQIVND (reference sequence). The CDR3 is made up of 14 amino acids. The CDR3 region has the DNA TGTGCCAGTATTATGACAGGGAGAAGGGAGCCCCAGCATTTT. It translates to CASIMTGRREPQHF.

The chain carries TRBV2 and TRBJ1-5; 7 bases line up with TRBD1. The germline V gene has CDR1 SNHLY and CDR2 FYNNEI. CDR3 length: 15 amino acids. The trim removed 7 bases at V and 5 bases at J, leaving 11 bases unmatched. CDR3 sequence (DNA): TGTGCCAGCACCGAGCAGGGACAGACTCATCAGCCCCAGCATTTT. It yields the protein CASTEQGQTHQPQHF. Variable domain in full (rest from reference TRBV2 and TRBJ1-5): EPEVTQTPSHQVTQMGQEVILRCVPISNHLYFYWYRQILGQKVEFLVSFYNNEISEKSEIFDDQFSVERPDGSNFTLKIRSTKLEDSAMYFCASTEQGQTHQPQHFGDGTRLSIL.

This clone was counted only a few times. The CDR3 loop reads CASSAIDSEKLFF. The CDR3 DNA sequence: TGTGCCAGTAGTGCGATTGATAGTGAAAAACTGTTTTTT. The chain links TRBV19 to TRBJ1-4; D remains unclear. This CDR3 is 13 amino acids long. Germline CDR1 reads LNHDA; CDR2 reads SQIVND (reference sequence). V was trimmed by 5 bases and J by 7 bases, leaving 11 bases between them.

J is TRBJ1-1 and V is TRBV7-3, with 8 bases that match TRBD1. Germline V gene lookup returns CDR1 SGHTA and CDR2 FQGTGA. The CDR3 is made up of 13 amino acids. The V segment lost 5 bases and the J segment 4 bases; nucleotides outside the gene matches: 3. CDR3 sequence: CASSEDRATEAFF. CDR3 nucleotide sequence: TGTGCCAGCAGCGAGGACAGGGCCACTGAAGCTTTCTTT.

Written as DNA, the CDR3 is TGTGCCAGCAGTCGAACGACAGGGGGCGGGGATCAGCCCCAGCATTTT. It specifies CASSRTTGGGDQPQHF. The chain combines TRBV6-6 with TRBJ1-5; 10 nucleotides agree with TRBD1. The germline V gene encodes CDR1 MNHNY and CDR2 SVGAGI (reference sequence). This CDR3 has 16 residues. V shed 5 bases, J shed 5 bases, and the junction held 9 bases outside the gene matches.

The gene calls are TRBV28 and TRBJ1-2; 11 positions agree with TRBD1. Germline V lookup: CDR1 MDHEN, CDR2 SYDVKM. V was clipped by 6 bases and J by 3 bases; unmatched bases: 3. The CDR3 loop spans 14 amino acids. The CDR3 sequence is CASRGQGDDYGYTF. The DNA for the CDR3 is TGTGCCAGCAGGGGACAGGGGGATGACTATGGCTACACCTTC.

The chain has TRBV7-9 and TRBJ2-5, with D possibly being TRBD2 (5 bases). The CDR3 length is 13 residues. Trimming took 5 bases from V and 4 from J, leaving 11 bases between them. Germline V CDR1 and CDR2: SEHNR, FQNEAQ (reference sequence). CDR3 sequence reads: CASSPRLTETQYF. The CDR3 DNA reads TGTGCCAGCAGCCCTAGACTAACAGAGACCCAGTACTTC.

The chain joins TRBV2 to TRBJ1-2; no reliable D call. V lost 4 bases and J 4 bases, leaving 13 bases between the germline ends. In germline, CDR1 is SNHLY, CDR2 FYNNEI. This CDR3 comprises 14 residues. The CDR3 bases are TGTGCCAGCAGTGGCGCTTTCGGCGGCTATGGCTACACCTTC. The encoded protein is CASSGAFGGYGYTF.

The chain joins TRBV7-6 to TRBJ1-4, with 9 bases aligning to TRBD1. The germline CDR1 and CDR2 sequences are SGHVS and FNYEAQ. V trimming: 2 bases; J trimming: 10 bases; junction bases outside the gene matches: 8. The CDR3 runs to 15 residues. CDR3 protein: CASSLMGQGGGKLFF. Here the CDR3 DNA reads TGTGCCAGCAGCTTAATGGGACAGGGTGGAGGAAAACTGTTTTTT.

CDR3 sequence: CASSQFLYSGGELFF. The CDR3, as DNA: TGTGCCAGCAGCCAATTTCTGTACAGTGGCGGGGAGCTGTTTTTT. The V call is TRBV14, the J call TRBJ2-2; D call uncertain. The V and J ends lost 2 bases and 7 bases respectively, with 14 bases between them. This CDR3 comprises 15 residues. Germline lookup yields CDR1 SGHDN and CDR2 FVKESK.

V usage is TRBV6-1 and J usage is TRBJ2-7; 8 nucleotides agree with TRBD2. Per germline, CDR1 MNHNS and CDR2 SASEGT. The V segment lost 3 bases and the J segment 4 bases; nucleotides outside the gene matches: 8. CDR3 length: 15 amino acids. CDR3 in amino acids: CASSESSGSWYEQYF. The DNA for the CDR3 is TGTGCCAGCAGTGAGTCAAGCGGGAGTTGGTACGAGCAGTACTTC.

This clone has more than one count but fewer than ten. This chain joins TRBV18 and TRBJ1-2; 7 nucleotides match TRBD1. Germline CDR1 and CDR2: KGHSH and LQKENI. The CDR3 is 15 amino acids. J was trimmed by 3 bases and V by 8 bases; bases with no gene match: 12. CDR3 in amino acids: CASTLTGRLDYGYTF. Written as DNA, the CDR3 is TGTGCCAGCACCTTGACAGGGCGCTTAGACTATGGCTACACCTTC.

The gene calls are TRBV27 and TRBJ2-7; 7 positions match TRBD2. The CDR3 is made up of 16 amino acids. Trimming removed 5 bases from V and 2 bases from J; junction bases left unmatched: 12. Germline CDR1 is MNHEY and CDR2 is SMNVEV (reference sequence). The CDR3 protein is CASSRSGGGSTYEQYF. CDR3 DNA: TGTGCCAGCAGTCGGTCCGGAGGCGGGAGTACCTACGAGCAGTACTTC.

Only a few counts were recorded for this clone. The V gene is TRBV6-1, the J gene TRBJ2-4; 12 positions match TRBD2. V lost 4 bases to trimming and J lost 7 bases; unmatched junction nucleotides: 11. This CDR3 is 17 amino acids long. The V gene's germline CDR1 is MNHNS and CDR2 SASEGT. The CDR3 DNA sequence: TGTGCCAGCAGTGCTTCAGGACTAGCGGGATCGCGGAACATTCAGTACTTC. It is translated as CASSASGLAGSRNIQYF.

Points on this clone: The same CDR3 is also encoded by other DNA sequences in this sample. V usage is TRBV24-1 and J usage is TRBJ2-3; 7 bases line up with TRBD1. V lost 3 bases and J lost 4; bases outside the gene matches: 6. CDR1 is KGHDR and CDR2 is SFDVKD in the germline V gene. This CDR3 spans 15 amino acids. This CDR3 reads CATSDPTGQADTQYF. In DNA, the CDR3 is TGTGCCACCAGTGATCCGACAGGGCAGGCAGATACGCAGTATTTT.

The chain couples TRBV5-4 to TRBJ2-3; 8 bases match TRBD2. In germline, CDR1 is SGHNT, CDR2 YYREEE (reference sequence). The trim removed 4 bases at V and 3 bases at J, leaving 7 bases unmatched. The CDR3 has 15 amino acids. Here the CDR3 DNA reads TGTGCCAGCAGCCCCGACCCGGGGGGGACAGATACGCAGTATTTT. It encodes CASSPDPGGTDTQYF.

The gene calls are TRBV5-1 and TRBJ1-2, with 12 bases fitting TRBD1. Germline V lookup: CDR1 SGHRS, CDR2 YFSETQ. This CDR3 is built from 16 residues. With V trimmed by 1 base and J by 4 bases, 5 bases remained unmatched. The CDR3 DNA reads TGCGCCAGCAGCTTGAGGGGACAGGGGGCAGGCTATGGCTACACCTTC. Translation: CASSLRGQGAGYGYTF.

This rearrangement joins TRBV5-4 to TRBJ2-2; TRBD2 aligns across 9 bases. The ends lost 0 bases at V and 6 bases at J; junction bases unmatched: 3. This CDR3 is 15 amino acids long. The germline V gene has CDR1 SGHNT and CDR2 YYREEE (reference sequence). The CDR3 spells CASSLGGRGSGELFF. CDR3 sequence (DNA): TGTGCCAGCAGCTTGGGCGGGAGGGGATCCGGGGAGCTGTTTTTT.

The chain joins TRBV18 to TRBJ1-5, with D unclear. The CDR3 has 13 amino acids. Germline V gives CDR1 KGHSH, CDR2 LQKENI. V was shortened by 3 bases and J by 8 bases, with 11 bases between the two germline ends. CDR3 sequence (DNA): TGTGCCAGCTCACCCCGGGTCGTGGAGCCCCAGCATTTT. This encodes CASSPRVVEPQHF.

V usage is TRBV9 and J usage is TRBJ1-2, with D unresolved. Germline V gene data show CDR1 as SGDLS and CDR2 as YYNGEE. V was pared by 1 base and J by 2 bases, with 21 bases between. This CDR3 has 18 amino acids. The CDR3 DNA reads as TGTGCCAGCAGCGTAATCGCGGCATCGGGAATTGGGAACTATGGCTACACCTTC. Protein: CASSVIAASGIGNYGYTF.

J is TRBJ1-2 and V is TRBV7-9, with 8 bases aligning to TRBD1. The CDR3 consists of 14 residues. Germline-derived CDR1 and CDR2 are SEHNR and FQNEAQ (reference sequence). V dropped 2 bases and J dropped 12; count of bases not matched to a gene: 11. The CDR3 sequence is CASSLIPTGAVDTF. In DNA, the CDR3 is TGTGCCAGCAGCTTAATTCCGACAGGGGCGGTCGACACCTTC. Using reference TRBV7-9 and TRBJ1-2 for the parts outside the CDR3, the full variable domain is DTGVSQNPRHKITKRGQNVTFRCDPISEHNRLYWYRQTLGQGPEFLTYFQNEAQLEKSRLLSDRFSAERPKGSFSTLEIQRTEQGDSAMYLCASSLIPTGAVDTFGSGTRLTVV.

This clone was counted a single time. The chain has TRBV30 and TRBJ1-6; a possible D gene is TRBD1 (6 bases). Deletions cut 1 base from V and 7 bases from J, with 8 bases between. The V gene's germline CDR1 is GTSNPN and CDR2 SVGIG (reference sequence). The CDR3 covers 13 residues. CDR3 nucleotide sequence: TGTGCCTGGAGTGGCCAGGGGAATTCACCCCTCCACTTT. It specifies CAWSGQGNSPLHF. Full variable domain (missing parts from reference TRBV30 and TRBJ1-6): SQTIHQWPATLVQPVGSPLSLECTVEGTSNPNLYWYRQAAGRGLQLLFYSVGIGQISSEVPQNLSASRPQDRQFILSSKKLLLSDSGFYLCAWSGQGNSPLHFGNGTRLTVT.

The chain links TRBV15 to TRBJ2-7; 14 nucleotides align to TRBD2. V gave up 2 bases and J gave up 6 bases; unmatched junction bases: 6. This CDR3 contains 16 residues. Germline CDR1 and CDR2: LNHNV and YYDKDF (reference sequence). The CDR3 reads CATSRRPGLAGAEQYF. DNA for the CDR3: TGTGCCACCAGCAGAAGACCGGGACTAGCGGGAGCCGAGCAGTACTTC.

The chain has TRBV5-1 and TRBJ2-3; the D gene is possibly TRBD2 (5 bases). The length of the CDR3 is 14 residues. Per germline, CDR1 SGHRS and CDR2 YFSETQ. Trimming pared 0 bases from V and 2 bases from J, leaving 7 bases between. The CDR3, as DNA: TGCGCCAGCAGCTTGGAGCGGCACACAGATACGCAGTATTTT. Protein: CASSLERHTDTQYF.

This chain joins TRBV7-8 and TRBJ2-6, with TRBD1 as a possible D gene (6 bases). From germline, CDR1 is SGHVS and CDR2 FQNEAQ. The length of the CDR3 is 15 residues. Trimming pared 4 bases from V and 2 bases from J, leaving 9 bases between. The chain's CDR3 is CASSSRQAGANVLTF. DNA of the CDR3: TGTGCCAGCAGCTCCCGACAGGCTGGGGCCAACGTCCTGACTTTC.